The 14 T cell receptor beta chains below were found in one sample sequenced in a study of blood T cell repertoires in COVID-19. The data were produced by immunoSEQ multiplex PCR, yet TCRdb's version contains in-frame clones alone and is incomplete. The profile covers 95,000 to 110,000 clones, with about 89% appearing a single time and around 16% taken by the ten largest. Specimen: peripheral blood. These receptors all come from a man aged 50-59 years with acute or convalescent COVID-19.

The V call is TRBV6-1, the J call TRBJ1-2; D is perhaps TRBD1 (5 bases). This CDR3 has 14 amino acids. Germline CDR1 and CDR2: MNHNS and SASEGT. With 2 bases removed from V and 4 bases from J, the gap between germline ends came to 11 bases. The CDR3 DNA follows: TGTGCCAGCAGTGAATCTCGGGGGAGCTATGGCTACACCTTC. Protein sequence: CASSESRGSYGYTF.

The chain employs TRBV5-6 and TRBJ2-7; TRBD2 is a possible D gene (6 bases). Trimming took off 1 base at V and 8 bases at J, with 16 bases between the two ends. The CDR3 has 14 residues. Germline CDR1 SGHDT, CDR2 YYEEEE. The CDR3 protein is CASSLLTGAVQQYF. The CDR3 nucleotides read TGTGCCAGCAGCTTGTTGACGGGAGCGGTTCAGCAGTACTTC.

The chain couples TRBV5-1 to TRBJ2-1; 7 bases are a match to TRBD1. With V trimmed by 0 bases and J by 3 bases, 0 bases remained unmatched. Looked up from germline, CDR1 is SGHRS and CDR2 is YFSETQ. CDR3 length: 14 residues. The CDR3 reads CASSLDRGYNEQFF. The CDR3 DNA sequence: TGCGCCAGCAGCTTGGACAGGGGCTACAATGAGCAGTTCTTC.

The chain couples TRBV5-4 to TRBJ1-2; 9 bases align to TRBD1. The CDR3 is made up of 14 amino acids. J lost 2 bases, V lost 6 bases, and 5 bases had no gene match. CDR1 and CDR2 from the germline V gene are SGHNT and YYREEE (reference sequence). Written as DNA, the CDR3 is TGTGCCAGCACTTTGGGGACAGGGAACTATGGCTACACCTTC. Protein sequence: CASTLGTGNYGYTF.

This chain uses TRBV29-1 with TRBJ1-2; TRBD1 is a possible D gene (6 bases). The CDR3 length is 11 residues. CDR1 SQVTM and CDR2 ANQGSEA come from the germline V gene. The V and J ends lost 8 bases and 7 bases respectively, with 14 bases between them. The CDR3: CSTWTASGYTF. The CDR3 DNA is TGCAGCACCTGGACAGCGAGTGGCTACACCTTC.

The chain combines TRBV2 with TRBJ1-6, with D perhaps TRBD1 (5 bases). Trimming took 4 bases from V and 7 from J, leaving 11 bases between them. This CDR3 region has 14 residues. Per the germline V gene, CDR1 is SNHLY and CDR2 is FYNNEI. The CDR3 nucleotides read TGTGCCAGCAGTGCCTCAAGGGGCAATTCACCCCTCCACTTT. Protein sequence: CASSASRGNSPLHF.

The chain uses TRBV27 and TRBJ2-7; 8 nucleotides line up with TRBD1. The CDR3 runs 16 residues. The J segment lost 7 bases and the V segment lost 2 bases, leaving 13 bases of the junction unmatched. Looked up from germline, CDR1 is MNHEY and CDR2 is SMNVEV (reference sequence). The CDR3 spells CASSLRSGQGMREQYF. In DNA, the CDR3 is TGTGCCAGCAGTTTAAGATCCGGACAGGGAATGAGGGAGCAGTACTTC.

The V gene is TRBV27, the J gene TRBJ2-7, with 7 bases lining up with TRBD1. This CDR3 has 13 residues. Germline lookup yields CDR1 MNHEY and CDR2 SMNVEV (reference sequence). V was pared by 2 bases and J by 5 bases, with 3 bases of the junction left unmatched. The CDR3 reads CASSLTGQNEQYF. As DNA, the CDR3 is TGTGCCAGCAGTTTAACGGGACAGAACGAGCAGTACTTC.

The rearrangement uses TRBV5-1 and TRBJ1-1; no reliable D call. V was clipped by 2 bases and J by 3 bases, with 8 bases between them. CDR3 size: 13 residues. Germline V lookup: CDR1 SGHRS, CDR2 YFSETQ. DNA for the CDR3: TGCGCCAGCAGCTTTTCGGGAGACACTGAAGCTTTCTTT. Translation: CASSFSGDTEAFF.

This clone was observed once. The chain has TRBV28 and TRBJ1-5; D call uncertain. V dropped 6 bases and J dropped 5 bases, with 5 bases sitting between them. The V gene's germline CDR1 is MDHEN and CDR2 SYDVKM. The CDR3 is made up of 11 amino acids. The CDR3 region has the DNA TGTGCCAGCAGCTCGGATCAGCCCCAGCATTTT. This translates into CASSSDQPQHF.

V and J are TRBV28 and TRBJ2-3; D is perhaps TRBD1 (6 bases). The germline V gene has CDR1 MDHEN and CDR2 SYDVKM. Trimming left V 7 bases short and J 0 bases short, with 11 bases between. This CDR3 has 14 amino acids. The CDR3 loop is CASNPGASTDTQYF. CDR3 DNA: TGTGCCAGCAATCCAGGGGCCAGCACAGATACGCAGTATTTT.

CDR3 sequence reads: CAWSVLAGVRPETQYF. The CDR3 DNA sequence: TGTGCCTGGAGTGTACTAGCGGGAGTCAGACCAGAGACCCAGTACTTC. The genes are TRBV30 and TRBJ2-5, with TRBD2 identical over 11 bases. The V segment lost 0 bases and the J segment 4 bases; nucleotides outside the gene matches: 7. The CDR3 consists of 16 residues. Per germline, CDR1 GTSNPN and CDR2 SVGIG (reference sequence).

This chain joins TRBV6-5 and TRBJ2-7, with D possibly TRBD1 on 5 matching bases. Germline V CDR1 and CDR2: MNHEY, SVGAGI. The CDR3 loop spans 15 amino acids. V was clipped by 2 bases and J by 1 base, with 12 bases between them. CDR3 loop: CASSYPSQGSYEQYF. The DNA of the CDR3 is TGTGCCAGCAGTTACCCCTCCCAGGGATCCTACGAGCAGTACTTC.

This clone was recorded once. The rearrangement uses TRBV6-5 and TRBJ1-1; D gene unclear. Germline values: CDR1 MNHEY, CDR2 SVGAGI. The V end lost 6 bases, the J end lost 1 base, and 9 bases lay between the germline ends. CDR3 size: 13 residues. The CDR3 DNA reads as TGTGCCAGCAGAGCCCAGGAGAACACTGAAGCTTTCTTT. It is translated as CASRAQENTEAFF.